These 17 T cell receptor beta chains were all obtained from the same sample, sequenced in a study of blood T cell repertoires in COVID-19. Sequencing used immunoSEQ multiplex PCR; TCRdb keeps in-frame clones, though not all of them. The sample has roughly 250,000 clones; approximately 86% are singletons. What was sequenced was peripheral blood. These receptors were collected from a man aged 60 to 75 who had recovered from COVID-19.

V gene TRBV30 combines with J gene TRBJ2-2; TRBD2 aligns across 8 bases. The ends lost 1 base at V and 1 base at J; junction bases unmatched: 2. Germline CDR1 reads GTSNPN; CDR2 reads SVGIG (reference sequence). The CDR3 totals 15 residues. The CDR3, as DNA: TGTGCCTGGAGTGGAACTAGCGGGAACACCGGGGAGCTGTTTTTT. Its protein is CAWSGTSGNTGELFF. Looking up the rest from reference TRBV30 and TRBJ2-2 gives the full variable domain: SQTIHQWPATLVQPVGSPLSLECTVEGTSNPNLYWYRQAAGRGLQLLFYSVGIGQISSEVPQNLSASRPQDRQFILSSKKLLLSDSGFYLCAWSGTSGNTGELFFGEGSRLTVL.

The V gene is TRBV6-5, the J gene TRBJ1-3; D remains unclear. CDR1 MNHEY and CDR2 SVGAGI come from the germline V gene. V was pared by 6 bases and J by 0 bases, with 12 bases between. The CDR3 is 15 residues long. In DNA, the CDR3 is TGTGCCAGCAGACTTCTCGGGGACTCTGGAAACACCATATATTTT. Translation: CASRLLGDSGNTIYF.

This sequence joins TRBV30 and TRBJ1-1; TRBD1 might be the D (6 bases). Trimming took off 2 bases at V and 3 bases at J, with 13 bases between the two ends. This CDR3 region has 14 residues. Germline lookup yields CDR1 GTSNPN and CDR2 SVGIG (reference sequence). For the CDR3, the DNA is TGTGCCTGGAGTCCTAGGGGGTCGGACACTGAAGCTTTCTTT. Its translation is CAWSPRGSDTEAFF.

The chain combines TRBV6-2 or TRBV6-3 with TRBJ2-7; 8 bases are a match to TRBD1. The J segment lost 5 bases and the V segment lost 6 bases, leaving 9 bases of the junction unmatched. The germline V gene has CDR1 MNHEY and CDR2 SVGEGT. CDR3 length equals 14 residues. CDR3 loop: CASSGRQGRNEQYV. The CDR3 bases are TGTGCCAGCAGCGGAAGACAGGGGCGGAACGAGCAGTACGTC.

A few counts support this clone. The chain recombines TRBV5-1 with TRBJ1-2; possibly TRBD1 for D (5 bases). The CDR3 extends over 14 amino acids. The V end lost 9 bases, the J end lost 5 bases, and 20 bases lay between the germline ends. The germline V gene has CDR1 SGHRS and CDR2 YFSETQ. CDR3 protein: CATSLAVTGYGYTF. The DNA for the CDR3 is TGCGCCACCTCGCTGGCGGTTACAGGATATGGCTACACCTTC. The full variable domain, rest sourced from reference TRBV5-1 and TRBJ1-2, is KAGVTQTPRYLIKTRGQQVTLSCSPISGHRSVSWYQQTPGQGLQFLFEYFSETQRNKGNFPGRFSGRQFSNSRSEMNVSTLELGDSALYLCATSLAVTGYGYTFGSGTRLTVV.

This chain joins TRBV5-1 and TRBJ2-7, with 8 bases matching TRBD2. The germline gives CDR1 SGHRS, CDR2 YFSETQ. Trimming cost V 2 bases and J 6 bases; bases outside gene matches: 10. The CDR3 extends over 15 amino acids. CDR3 DNA: TGCGCCAGCAGCTTTCCAGGACTAGCTTCCGCCGAGCAGTACTTC. It specifies CASSFPGLASAEQYF. Combining the CDR3 with reference TRBV5-1 and TRBJ2-7 gives the whole variable domain KAGVTQTPRYLIKTRGQQVTLSCSPISGHRSVSWYQQTPGQGLQFLFEYFSETQRNKGNFPGRFSGRQFSNSRSEMNVSTLELGDSALYLCASSFPGLASAEQYFGPGTRLTVT.

This chain joins TRBV24-1 and TRBJ2-1, with 8 bases matching TRBD1. The V and J ends lost 5 bases and 8 bases, in that order; junction bases with no gene match: 19. The germline gives CDR1 KGHDR, CDR2 SFDVKD. The CDR3 length is 18 residues. The CDR3 coding sequence is TGTGCCACCAGTGCCCCACTAGGAGTCAGGGGGCGCGGAGATGAGCAGTTCTTC. Protein sequence: CATSAPLGVRGRGDEQFF.

The chain joins TRBV19 to TRBJ1-5, with a weak D call TRBD1 (5 bases). V lost 5 bases, J lost 5 bases, and 10 bases lay in between. The CDR3 loop spans 13 amino acids. Germline V gene lookup returns CDR1 LNHDA and CDR2 SQIVND (reference sequence). In DNA form, the CDR3 reads TGTGCCAGTAGTTACGACAGATATCAGCCCCAGCATTTT. Encoded protein: CASSYDRYQPQHF.

This clone is a singleton in its sample. The V gene is TRBV6-5, the J gene TRBJ1-6; possibly TRBD1 for D (6 bases). The CDR3 spans 15 residues. The V end lost 4 bases, the J end lost 3 bases, and 10 bases lay between the germline ends. Germline V CDR1 and CDR2: MNHEY, SVGAGI. The chain's CDR3 is CASSSGQRYNSPLHF. Here the CDR3 DNA reads TGTGCCAGCAGTTCCGGACAGCGCTATAATTCACCCCTCCACTTT.

The genes are TRBV5-1 and TRBJ2-2; TRBD2 agrees at 14 bases. The CDR3 loop spans 17 amino acids. Trimming took 4 bases from V and 2 from J; bases not matched to a gene: 4. Germline V gives CDR1 SGHRS, CDR2 YFSETQ. In DNA, the CDR3 is TGCGCCAGCAGCCCGGGACTAGCGGGGGCCAACACCGGGGAGCTGTTTTTT. Its translation: CASSPGLAGANTGELFF.

This rearrangement joins TRBV27 to TRBJ1-5; 8 bases agree with TRBD1. This CDR3 region has 14 residues. The trim removed 5 bases at V and 5 bases at J, leaving 5 bases unmatched. Germline lookup yields CDR1 MNHEY and CDR2 SMNVEV (reference sequence). The CDR3 is CASSPGTGHQPQHF. The CDR3, as DNA: TGTGCCAGCAGTCCTGGGACAGGTCATCAGCCCCAGCATTTT.

The chain couples TRBV12-3 or TRBV12-4 to TRBJ2-3; D is ambiguous. With 2 bases removed from V and 6 bases from J, the gap between germline ends came to 3 bases. CDR3 length equals 11 residues. The CDR3 sequence: CASSLYDTQYF. The CDR3 DNA follows: TGTGCCAGCAGTTTATATGATACGCAGTATTTT.

This chain uses TRBV6-9 with TRBJ1-1; no clear D gene. The germline CDR1 and CDR2 sequences are MNHGY and SVAAGI. This CDR3 spans 12 amino acids. With 2 bases removed from V and 5 bases from J, the gap between germline ends came to 6 bases. CDR3: CASSYKRTEAFF. In DNA, the CDR3 is TGTGCCAGCAGTTATAAGAGGACTGAAGCTTTCTTT.

The chain has TRBV30 and TRBJ1-6, with D hard to call. CDR1 is GTSNPN and CDR2 is SVGIG in the germline V gene (reference sequence). The CDR3 runs to 13 residues. V dropped 4 bases and J dropped 8 bases, with 12 bases sitting between them. The CDR3 reads CAWNPGFYSPLHF. The CDR3, as DNA: TGTGCCTGGAATCCGGGGTTTTATTCACCCCTCCACTTT.

The rearrangement joins TRBV18 to TRBJ1-1; 10 bases map to TRBD1. V shed 6 bases and J 11 bases; nucleotides not matched to a gene: 3. There are 11 residues in the CDR3. Germline V gives CDR1 KGHSH, CDR2 LQKENI. The CDR3 DNA follows: TGTGCCAGCTCCCCGGACAGGGGGGCTTTCTTT. It specifies CASSPDRGAFF.

The chain carries TRBV11-3 and TRBJ2-5; D perhaps matches TRBD2 (6 bases). CDR1 SGHNT and CDR2 YENEEA come from the germline V gene. V lost 5 bases to trimming and J lost 5 bases, with 18 bases between them. This CDR3 is built from 15 residues. The CDR3 DNA reads as TGTGCCAGCAGCACGGGAGTGTCCGCCGGGGAGACCCAGTACTTC. It codes for CASSTGVSAGETQYF.

This chain uses TRBV7-9 with TRBJ1-4; D uncertain. Trimming took off 8 bases at V and 1 base at J, with 11 bases between the two ends. Per germline, CDR1 SEHNR and CDR2 FQNEAQ (reference sequence). The CDR3 runs 14 residues. DNA for the CDR3: TGTGCCAGCCGAGGCGGGGAAACTAATGAAAAACTGTTTTTT. Translation gives CASRGGETNEKLFF.